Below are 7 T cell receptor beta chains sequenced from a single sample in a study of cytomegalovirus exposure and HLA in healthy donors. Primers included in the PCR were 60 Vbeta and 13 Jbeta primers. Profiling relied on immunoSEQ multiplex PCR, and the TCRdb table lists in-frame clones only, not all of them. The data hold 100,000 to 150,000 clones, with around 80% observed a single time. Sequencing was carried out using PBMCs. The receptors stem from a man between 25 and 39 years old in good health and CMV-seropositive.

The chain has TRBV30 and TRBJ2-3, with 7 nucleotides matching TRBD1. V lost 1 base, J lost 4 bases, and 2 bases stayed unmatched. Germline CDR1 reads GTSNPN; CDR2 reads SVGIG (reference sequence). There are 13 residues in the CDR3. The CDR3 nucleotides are TGTGCCTGGAGTGAAGGACAGGCAGATACGCAGTATTTT. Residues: CAWSEGQADTQYF.

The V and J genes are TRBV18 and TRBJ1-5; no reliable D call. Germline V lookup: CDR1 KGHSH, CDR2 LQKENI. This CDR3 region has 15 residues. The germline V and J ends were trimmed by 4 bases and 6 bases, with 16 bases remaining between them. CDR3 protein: CASSLTPGRGQPQHF. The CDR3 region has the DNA TGTGCCAGCTCACTCACCCCGGGTCGGGGTCAGCCCCAGCATTTT.

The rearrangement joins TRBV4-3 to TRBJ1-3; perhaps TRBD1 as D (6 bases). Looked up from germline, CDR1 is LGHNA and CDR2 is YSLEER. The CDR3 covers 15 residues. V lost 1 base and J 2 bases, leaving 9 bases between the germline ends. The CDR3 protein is CASSQGQVAGNTIYF. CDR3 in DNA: TGCGCCAGCAGCCAAGGACAGGTGGCTGGAAACACCATATATTTT.

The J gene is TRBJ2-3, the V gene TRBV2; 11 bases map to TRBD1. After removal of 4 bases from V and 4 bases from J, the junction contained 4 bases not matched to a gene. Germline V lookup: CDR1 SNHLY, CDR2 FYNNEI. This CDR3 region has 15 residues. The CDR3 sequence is CASSADRGRADTQYF. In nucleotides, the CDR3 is TGTGCCAGCAGTGCGGACAGGGGGCGGGCAGATACGCAGTATTTT. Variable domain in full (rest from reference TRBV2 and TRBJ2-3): EPEVTQTPSHQVTQMGQEVILRCVPISNHLYFYWYRQILGQKVEFLVSFYNNEISEKSEIFDDQFSVERPDGSNFTLKIRSTKLEDSAMYFCASSADRGRADTQYFGPGTRLTVL.

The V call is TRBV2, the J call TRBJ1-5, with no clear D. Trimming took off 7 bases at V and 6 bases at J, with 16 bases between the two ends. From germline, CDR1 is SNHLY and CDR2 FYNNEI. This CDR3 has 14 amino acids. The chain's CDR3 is CASTGEGLGQPQHF. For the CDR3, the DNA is TGTGCCAGCACCGGTGAGGGCTTGGGTCAGCCCCAGCATTTT.

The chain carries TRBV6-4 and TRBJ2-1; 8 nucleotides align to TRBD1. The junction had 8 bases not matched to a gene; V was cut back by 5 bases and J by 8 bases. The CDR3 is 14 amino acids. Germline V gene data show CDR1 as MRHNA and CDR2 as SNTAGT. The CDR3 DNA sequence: TGTGCCAGCAGTCCGACAGGGGAATTGGATGAGCAGTTCTTC. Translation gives CASSPTGELDEQFF.

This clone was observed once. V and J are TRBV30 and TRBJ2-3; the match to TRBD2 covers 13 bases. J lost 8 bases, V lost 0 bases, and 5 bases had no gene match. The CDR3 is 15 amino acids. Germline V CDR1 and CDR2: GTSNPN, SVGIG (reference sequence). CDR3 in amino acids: CAWSVPGLAGITQYF. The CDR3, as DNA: TGTGCCTGGAGTGTTCCGGGACTAGCGGGAATTACGCAGTATTTT.